The next 14 T cell receptor beta chains were all read from a single sample in a study of post-analysis software for immune sequencing data. Study-wide results and caveats: Patients carried 5 or 6 TRBV segments more frequently than controls did, and TRBV5-6, TRBV5-1 and TRBV20-1 were among them.

Unique-molecular-identifier-tagged TCR beta cDNA libraries were used. TCRdb passed the PCR reads through MiXCR, listing each CDR3 protein once. Here the sample spans roughly 800,000 distinct CDR3 sequences, about 57% being singletons. For these receptors, no antigen is known. Sequenced: blood. Receptors were obtained from a girl aged 5 to 17 with multiple sclerosis.

The chain joins TRBV7-3 to TRBJ2-5; D is tentatively TRBD1 or TRBD2 (5 bases each). The germline V and J ends were trimmed by 5 bases and 2 bases, with 12 bases remaining between them. The CDR3 has 14 residues. CDR1 and CDR2 (germline): SGHTA, FQGTGA. This chain's CDR3 is CASSRDGAQETQYF. DNA of the CDR3: TGTGCCAGCAGCCGAGACGGGGCTCAAGAGACCCAGTACTTC.

The rearrangement joins TRBV20-1 to TRBJ2-7; 8 bases agree with TRBD1. Germline V gene sequence: CDR1 DFQATT, CDR2 SNEGSKA (reference sequence). J lost 4 bases, V lost 3 bases, and 5 bases had no gene match. This CDR3 contains 13 residues. This CDR3 reads CSARAGGLYEQYF. CDR3 DNA: TGCAGTGCTAGGGCAGGGGGCCTATACGAGCAGTACTTC.

The table lists this clonotype with many counts. One junction end does not reproduce the germline sequence, and a read error may be involved. CDR3 nucleotides: TGTGCCAGCAGCCCCGGGACAAGCTATGGCTACACCTTC. As protein: CASSPGTSYGYTF. This sequence joins TRBV5-1 and TRBJ1-2, with TRBD1 as a possible D gene (6 bases). CDR1 SGHRS and CDR2 YFSETQ come from the germline V gene. The CDR3 length is 13 residues.

The chain uses TRBV20-1 and TRBJ1-2; no reliable D call. Germline CDR1 DFQATT, CDR2 SNEGSKA (reference sequence). This CDR3 is built from 13 residues. The V gene lost 3 bases and the J gene lost 8 bases, with 16 bases spanning the gap. As DNA, the CDR3 is TGCAGTGCTAGGCAAACGATTCTATGGGGCTACACCTTC. Protein product: CSARQTILWGYTF.

This chain uses TRBV6-6 with TRBJ1-2; no reliable D call. The CDR3 contains 12 residues. The germline V gene has CDR1 MNHNY and CDR2 SVGAGI (reference sequence). Trimming removed 7 bases from V and 1 base from J, with 7 bases in between. In nucleotides, the CDR3 is TGTGCCAGCACTCAGGATAACTATGGCTACACCTTC. Translation gives CASTQDNYGYTF.

The chain combines TRBV27 with TRBJ2-6, with 11 bases aligning to TRBD1. The germline V gene encodes CDR1 MNHEY and CDR2 SMNVEV (reference sequence). Trimming took 4 bases from V and 0 from J; bases not matched to a gene: 5. The CDR3 covers 18 residues. This CDR3 reads CASSSGQGAGSGANVLTF. The CDR3 DNA is TGTGCCAGCAGTTCAGGACAGGGGGCCGGCTCTGGGGCCAACGTCCTGACTTTC.

V gene TRBV5-6 combines with J gene TRBJ2-1; a possible D gene is TRBD1 (6 bases). Germline V gene lookup returns CDR1 SGHDT and CDR2 YYEEEE. CDR3 size: 18 residues. Trimming pared 4 bases from V and 6 bases from J, leaving 26 bases between. CDR3 sequence: CASSPLLADRTIFNEQFF. CDR3 DNA: TGTGCCAGCAGCCCTCTTCTTGCGGACAGAACGATTTTCAATGAGCAGTTCTTC.

To note about this clonotype: The junction and the germline gene differ at one end; a read error may be behind it. The gene calls are TRBV20-1 and TRBJ2-7, with D hard to call. CDR3 size: 13 residues. Germline-derived CDR1 and CDR2 are DFQATT and SNEGSKA (reference sequence). The CDR3 sequence: CSARDTLTGEQYF. The CDR3 DNA is TGCAGTGCGAGAGATACGCTGACTGGCGAGCAGTACTTC.

This clonotype was seen repeatedly, ten times or more. V and J are TRBV12-3 or TRBV12-4 and TRBJ2-7, with no clear D. V lost 6 bases, J lost 2 bases, and 5 bases lay in between. The CDR3 is 11 amino acids. This chain's CDR3 is CASSLTYEQYF. Written as DNA, the CDR3 is TGTGCCAGCAGCTTAACCTACGAGCAGTACTTC.

This clonotype showed up just a few times. The rearrangement links TRBV20-1 to TRBJ2-3; 8 bases align to TRBD2. The CDR3 runs to 13 residues. Trimming at V came to 5 bases and at J to 2 bases, leaving 3 bases not matched to a gene. Germline V gene sequence: CDR1 DFQATT, CDR2 SNEGSKA (reference sequence). The CDR3 protein is CSAPREDTDTQYF. CDR3 in DNA: TGCAGTGCTCCGCGGGAGGACACAGATACGCAGTATTTT.

The chain has TRBV27 and TRBJ2-4; tentatively, D is TRBD1 or TRBD2 (7 bases each). The CDR3 length is 13 residues. Trimming took off 6 bases at V and 9 bases at J, with 15 bases between the two ends. CDR1 is MNHEY, CDR2 SMNVEV, per germline (reference sequence). The CDR3 sequence: CASSQDREGIQYF. DNA of the CDR3: TGTGCCAGCAGCCAAGACAGGGAGGGCATTCAGTACTTC.

The J gene is TRBJ2-7, the V gene TRBV10-3; D possibly corresponds to TRBD1 (6 bases). Germline CDR1 and CDR2: ENHRY and SYGVKD. V was trimmed by 7 bases and J by 0 bases, leaving 16 bases between them. CDR3 length equals 15 residues. CDR3 DNA: TGTGCCATCAAAAGCAGGGGCGCAGGCTCCTACGAGCAGTACTTC. Encoded protein: CAIKSRGAGSYEQYF.

This rearrangement joins TRBV11-2 to TRBJ2-1, with TRBD2 identical over 14 bases. The CDR3 is 15 residues long. Trimming at V came to 5 bases and at J to 9 bases, leaving 6 bases not matched to a gene. Germline loops: CDR1 SGHAT, CDR2 FQNNGV. The CDR3, as DNA: TGTGCCAGCAGCATAGGGACTAGCGGGAGTGGTGAGCAGTTCTTC. It is translated as CASSIGTSGSGEQFF. Filled out from reference TRBV11-2 and TRBJ2-1, the complete variable domain reads EAGVAQSPRYKIIEKRQSVAFWCNPISGHATLYWYQQILGQGPKLLIQFQNNGVVDDSQLPKDRFSAERLKGVDSTLKIQPAKLEDSAVYLCASSIGTSGSGEQFFGPGTRLTVL.

This chain joins TRBV27 and TRBJ2-1; D may be TRBD1 (6 bases). This CDR3 has 15 amino acids. Deletions cut 3 bases from V and 5 bases from J, with 14 bases between. The germline V gene encodes CDR1 MNHEY and CDR2 SMNVEV (reference sequence). The CDR3 reads CASSLRQGSHNEQFF. The CDR3 nucleotides are TGTGCCAGCAGTTTGAGGCAGGGGTCACACAATGAGCAGTTCTTC.